Detailed here is one T cell receptor (beta chain). There is no known antigen for this receptor. One base away there is no much larger clone; base qualities are not given. The time point label on this specimen signifies: baseline before first vaccination. Vaccinee samples came from UK trials COV001 and COV002, including a single-blind randomized controlled phase 2/3 trial of AZD1222 (ChAdOx1 nCoV-19) in healthy adults. For TCRbeta chain sequencing, PBMC samples from trial participants were taken at day 0 and at day 28 after the second dose. This entry belongs to a study of T cell responses to AZD1222 COVID-19 vaccine listed by TCRdb under 2021. Background for the entire study: AZD1222 recipients whose second dose came at about 4 weeks and those whose second dose came at about 12 weeks were combined into one group, since spike-specific TCR depth and breadth did not differ between the two schedules. A total of over 230 trial participants underwent TCR sequencing, of whom approximately 200 had received two doses of AZD1222 and some 25 had received two doses of the MenACWY control vaccine. Trial participants were enrolled by age into subgroups of 18-55, 56-69 and 70-plus years, and roughly 150, 30 and 60 TCR-sequenced participants, respectively, were included in these subgroups. Study-wide conclusions, independent of this receptor: After two AZD1222 doses, spike-specific TCR breadth and depth were significantly higher than at day 0 and than in MenACWY recipients. Participants were mostly white British and included more females than males, and it was suggested by the authors that clonal diversity may have been underestimated. Reportedly, almost half of the unique spike-specific TCRs recognized epitopes lying outside the regions that are mutated in the B.1.351 and B.1.1.7 variants. Only a handful of AZD1222 recipients were SARS-CoV-2 seropositive at baseline, limiting conclusions about previously exposed vaccinees. The whole spike protein was spanned by vaccine-associated CD4 TCRs, and dominant responses were seen in regions 160-218 and 743-854. No day 14 peak-response samples were available, so repertoires were characterized only after the peak T cell response. The 56-69-year group was small, and its depth increase did not reach significance, likely because of low power.

The CDR3 regions of human TCRbeta chains were analyzed by immunosequencing. Regarding the original processing steps: TCRs in the repertoires were matched against a reference library of SARS-CoV-2-specific TCRs that had been generated with the MIRA antigen-specificity platform. Breadth meant the fraction of unique TCRs that were SARS-CoV-2-associated, whereas depth meant the fraction of total T cells that were SARS-CoV-2-associated. Using the MIRA data, each spike-specific TCR was mapped to the spike region that the TCR reacts to and placed in a CD4 or CD8 class. Log10-transformed breadth and depth values were compared by one-way ANOVA with Sidak's multiple comparisons tests. Held by TCRdb, this immuneACCESS table contains in-frame sequences only and omits some clones. Under half of the omission traces to an unresolved V gene where checked; the cause of the rest is unknown. V, J and clone size were drawn from that table, and D and trimming were deduced from the DNA. This sample has approximately 100,000 clones in its table, and roughly 88% of those were observed once. Together, the top ten hold about 4.8% of the sample.

The germline V gene yields SGHTA for CDR1 and FQGTGA for CDR2. The CDR3 goes from the cysteine to the phenylalanine over 16 residues. Only the CDR3 region is kept as DNA, spanning 48 bases read in frame from base 1. V sheds 0 bases and J sheds 2 bases, leaving 10 bases between their ends. The chain is made from TRBV7-3 and TRBJ2-2; the D gene is perhaps TRBD1, from 5 matching bases. The sequencing here drew on peripheral blood, taken on day 0 of AZD1222 vaccination. The clonotype was recovered from an adult in good health. The CDR3 protein: CASSLTNQGNTGELFF. The sequenced DNA is TGTGCCAGCAGCTTAACTAATCAGGGAAACACCGGGGAGCTGTTTTTT.